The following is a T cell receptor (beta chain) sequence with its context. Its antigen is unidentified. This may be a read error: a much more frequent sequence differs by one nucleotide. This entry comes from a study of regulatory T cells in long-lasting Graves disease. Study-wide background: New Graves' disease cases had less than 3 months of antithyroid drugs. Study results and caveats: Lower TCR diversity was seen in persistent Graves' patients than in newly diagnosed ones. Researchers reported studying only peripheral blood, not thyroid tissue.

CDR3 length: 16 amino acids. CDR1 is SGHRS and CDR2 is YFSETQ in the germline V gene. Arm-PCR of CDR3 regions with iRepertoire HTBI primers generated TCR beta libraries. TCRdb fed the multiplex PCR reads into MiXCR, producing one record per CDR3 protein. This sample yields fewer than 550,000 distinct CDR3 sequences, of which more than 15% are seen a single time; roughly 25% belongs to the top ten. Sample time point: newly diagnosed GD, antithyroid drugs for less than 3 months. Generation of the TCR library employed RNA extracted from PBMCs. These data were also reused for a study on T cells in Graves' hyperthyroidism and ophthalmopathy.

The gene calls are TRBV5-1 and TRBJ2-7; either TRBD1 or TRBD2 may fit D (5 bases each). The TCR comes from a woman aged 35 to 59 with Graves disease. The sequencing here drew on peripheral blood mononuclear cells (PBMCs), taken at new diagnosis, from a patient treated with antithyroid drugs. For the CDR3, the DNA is TGCGCCAGCAGCTTGGATACCGGGACGGTGAACTACGGGCAGTACTTC. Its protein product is CASSLDTGTVNYGQYF.